The 8 T cell receptor beta chains below all came from one sample that was sequenced in a study. The repertoire was sequenced with immunoSEQ multiplex PCR; TCRdb's copy has only in-frame clones and lacks some. The sample records 55,000 to 70,000 clones, 93% being singletons. Sequenced material: PBMCs. The receptors here all came from a man aged 35 to 55 with rheumatoid arthritis.

The chain has TRBV12-3 or TRBV12-4 and TRBJ1-1; no reliable D call. The V and J ends lost 8 bases and 4 bases respectively, with 11 bases between them. The CDR3 is made up of 12 amino acids. The DNA of the CDR3 is TGTGCCAGCGGGGTGCGCTTCACTGAAGCTTTCTTT. As protein: CASGVRFTEAFF.

The chain joins TRBV5-1 to TRBJ2-1; 10 bases map to TRBD2. The germline gives CDR1 SGHRS, CDR2 YFSETQ. The CDR3 has 17 amino acids. The V gene end was trimmed by 2 bases and the J gene end by 1 base; junction bases not matched to a gene: 6. CDR3 loop: CASSFPSGRTSYNEQFF. Here the CDR3 DNA reads TGCGCCAGCAGCTTCCCTAGCGGGAGAACGTCCTACAATGAGCAGTTCTTC.

The chain carries TRBV6-5 and TRBJ2-2; D is uncertain. The CDR3 totals 15 residues. Trimming left V 4 bases short and J 6 bases short, with 15 bases between. CDR1 is MNHEY, CDR2 SVGAGI, per germline. CDR3 residues: CASSLKYNWAGELFF. The CDR3 region has the DNA TGTGCCAGCAGTTTAAAATACAACTGGGCCGGGGAGCTGTTTTTT.

The J gene is TRBJ2-1, the V gene TRBV5-1; the match to TRBD2 covers 8 bases. Germline V CDR1 and CDR2: SGHRS, YFSETQ. The CDR3 covers 15 residues. V shed 1 base and J 5 bases; nucleotides not matched to a gene: 5. The DNA for the CDR3 is TGCGCCAGCAGCTTGCCCGGGAGGGCCCACAATGAGCAGTTCTTC. Translated, it gives CASSLPGRAHNEQFF.

In the case of this clone: Within the sample, other DNA sequences also encode this same CDR3. This chain links TRBV2 with TRBJ1-2; D ambiguous. V lost 1 base, J lost 1 base, and 4 bases lay in between. The CDR3 consists of 13 residues. Germline V gene lookup returns CDR1 SNHLY and CDR2 FYNNEI. The CDR3 spells CASSEVGNYGYTF. For the CDR3, the DNA is TGTGCCAGCAGTGAAGTGGGTAACTATGGCTACACCTTC.

This clone was counted once. The chain recombines TRBV29-1 with TRBJ1-1; D remains unclear. The germline V gene encodes CDR1 SQVTM and CDR2 ANQGSEA. This CDR3 has 13 amino acids. Between the trimmed V and J ends, which lost 4 bases and 0 bases, there was a span of 9 bases. The CDR3 nucleotides read TGCAGCGTTGTTGGCAGCCTGAACACTGAAGCTTTCTTT. Its translation is CSVVGSLNTEAFF.

The gene calls are TRBV27 and TRBJ1-5; 11 positions agree with TRBD1. The CDR3 totals 15 residues. J lost 5 bases, V lost 1 base, and 1 base had no gene match. Per germline, CDR1 MNHEY and CDR2 SMNVEV (reference sequence). The CDR3 sequence: CASSLWTGGDQPQHF. Written as DNA, the CDR3 is TGTGCCAGCAGTTTATGGACAGGGGGCGATCAGCCCCAGCATTTT.

This chain uses TRBV7-2 with TRBJ2-7; 7 bases line up with TRBD2. The trim removed 5 bases at V and 3 bases at J, leaving 13 bases unmatched. Germline-derived CDR1 and CDR2 are SGHTA and FQGNSA. CDR3 length: 16 amino acids. The CDR3 loop is CASSAPERDLYYEQYF. CDR3 sequence (DNA): TGTGCCAGCAGCGCCCCTGAGCGGGACCTGTACTACGAGCAGTACTTC.